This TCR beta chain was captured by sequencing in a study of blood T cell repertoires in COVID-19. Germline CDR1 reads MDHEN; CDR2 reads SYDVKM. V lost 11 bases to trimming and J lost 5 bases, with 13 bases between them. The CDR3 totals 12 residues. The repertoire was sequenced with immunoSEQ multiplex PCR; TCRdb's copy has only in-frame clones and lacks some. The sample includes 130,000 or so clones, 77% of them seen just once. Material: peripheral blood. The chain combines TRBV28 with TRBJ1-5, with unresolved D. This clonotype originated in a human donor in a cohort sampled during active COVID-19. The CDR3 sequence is CAGRSGHQPQHF. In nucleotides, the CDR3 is TGTGCCGGTCGAAGTGGGCATCAGCCCCAGCATTTT.